This T cell receptor (beta chain) is drawn from a study of blood T cells in healthy people across ages. Study-level points and caveats: It was not known whether donors were CMV positive (a possible confounder of expanded clonotype changes).

Details on this clonotype: The antigen is not known.

The V end was cut by 6 bases, the J end by 5 bases, with 17 bases between. CDR3 length: 15 amino acids. Caucasian individuals from Russia who were healthy and aged about 6 to 95 acted as donors. With a J-beta primer mix and a sample-barcoded 5' primer, a second PCR ran about 7 to 11 cycles. In TCRdb, the 5' RACE reads were re-called with MiXCR into one record per CDR3 protein. This sample carries a few hundred thousand distinct CDR3 sequences, 50% to 60% of them seen once, and the ten largest clones take 50% to 65%. The chain links TRBV12-3 or TRBV12-4 to TRBJ2-1, with a tentative D call TRBD2 (6 bases). The sequence derives from a man aged 55 to 70 in good health. The sequenced sample consisted of blood. Here the CDR3 reads CASREGEGYNNEQFF. CDR3 in DNA: TGTGCCAGCAGGGAGGGAGAAGGTTACAACAATGAGCAGTTCTTC.